The sequence of this TCR beta chain was determined in a study of beta chain features in type 1 diabetes. Study context: Cell yields, gender and age were comparable in patients and healthy donors. Study outcomes and limitations: Type 1 diabetes patients showed fewer insertions and more deletions at VDJ junctions. A moderate, significant TCRB CDR3 shortening appeared in type 1 diabetes across four CD4+ subsets.

Sorting based on CD45RO/CCR7/CD25/CD127/CD95/CD27 separated CD4+ naive, central memory, regulatory and stem cell-like memory cells. Details on this clone: What it binds is unknown.

The CDR3 is made up of 11 amino acids. Germline CDR1 and CDR2: SEHNR and FQNEAQ (reference sequence). V lost 3 bases to trimming and J lost 11 bases, with 10 bases between them. The study reverse transcribed the entire isolated RNA, so it sequenced expressed TCRB transcripts. This table comes from immunoSEQ multiplex PCR, and its TCRdb copy is limited to in-frame clones, with some not included. The table lists some 44,000 clones, roughly half of them singletons. This TCR was recovered from a woman under 30 in good health. This chain uses TRBV7-9 with TRBJ2-5; D possibly corresponds to TRBD2 (5 bases). Sample: Tregs from blood. This CDR3 reads CASSLFGEQYF. In nucleotides, the CDR3 is TGTGCCAGCAGCTTGTTTGGGGAGCAGTACTTC.